Following are 2 T cell receptor beta chains from one sample sequenced in a study of shared clonotypes between healthy human individuals. Repertoires were generated with immunoSEQ multiplex PCR, while TCRdb's copy carries only in-frame clones and drops some. The data contain about 490,000 clones, roughly 78% of them singletons. Material for sequencing was PBMCs. The receptor set was obtained from a woman aged 35 to 49 in good health. Some clones in this sample may be carry-over from other donors' samples.

CDR3 sequence reads: CASSIAGGDGEQFF. For the CDR3, the DNA is TGTGCCAGCAGCATAGCGGGGGGGGACGGTGAGCAGTTCTTC. The chain joins TRBV6-1 to TRBJ2-1; 11 nucleotides line up with TRBD2. Germline loops: CDR1 MNHNS, CDR2 SASEGT. Trimming at V came to 6 bases and at J to 9 bases, leaving 7 bases not matched to a gene. CDR3 length: 14 residues.

The rearrangement links TRBV5-1 to TRBJ2-3; 8 nucleotides match TRBD2. The CDR3 has 13 amino acids. CDR1 and CDR2 (germline): SGHRS, YFSETQ. The V gene end was trimmed by 4 bases and the J gene end by 6 bases; junction bases not matched to a gene: 4. The CDR3 nucleotides are TGCGCCAGCAGCGTTCTAGCGGGCGATACGCAGTATTTT. Its translation is CASSVLAGDTQYF.